Presented here are 27 T cell receptor beta chains from one specimen sequenced in a study of T cells after yellow fever vaccination. Using its own MiXCR run on the 5' RACE reads, TCRdb lists one record per CDR3 protein. The repertoire holds fewer than 450,000 distinct CDR3 sequences, with under 5% as singletons. The starting material was PBMCs, obtained 5 days after the yellow fever booster vaccination. Receptor source: a young man who received the YFV17D yellow fever vaccine.

The chain carries TRBV10-1 and TRBJ2-1; the D call may be TRBD1 or TRBD2 (5 bases each). V lost 7 bases and J lost 1, with 14 bases in between. Germline V gives CDR1 WNHNN, CDR2 SYGVQD (reference sequence). The length of the CDR3 is 15 residues. CDR3 sequence (DNA): TGCGCCAGCAATCCCGGGACCGGGTCCTACAATGAGCAGTTCTTC. This codes for CASNPGTGSYNEQFF.

Many counts were recorded for this clonotype. The chain couples TRBV11-1 to TRBJ2-1; 8 bases agree with TRBD1. The CDR3 is 20 amino acids. The germline CDR1 and CDR2 sequences are SGHAT and FQDESV (reference sequence). J lost 6 bases, V lost 0 bases, and 19 bases had no gene match. The CDR3 spells CASSLAKYRGILGYGNEQFF. DNA for the CDR3: TGTGCCAGCAGCTTAGCTAAGTACAGGGGGATACTTGGATATGGCAATGAGCAGTTCTTC.

This clonotype has at least ten counts. This chain connects TRBV20-1 to TRBJ1-1; D remains unclear. The V and J ends lost 4 bases and 1 base respectively, with 10 bases between them. The CDR3 length is 13 residues. In germline, CDR1 is DFQATT, CDR2 SNEGSKA (reference sequence). CDR3 in amino acids: CSATPVGNTEAFF. CDR3 DNA sequence: TGCAGTGCTACCCCCGTGGGGAACACTGAAGCTTTCTTT.

CDR3 nucleotide sequence: TGCGCCAGCAGCTTGGAGAAAGGGACAGGGATCCCGAGCACTGAAGCTTTCTTT. As protein: CASSLEKGTGIPSTEAFF. The V call is TRBV5-1, the J call TRBJ1-1; 9 bases map to TRBD1. Germline V gives CDR1 SGHRS, CDR2 YFSETQ. The V segment lost 0 bases and the J segment 4 bases; nucleotides outside the gene matches: 13. The length of the CDR3 is 18 residues.

The sample holds many counts of this clonotype. The chain couples TRBV27 to TRBJ2-6; D gene uncertain. Trimming stripped 3 bases from V and 0 bases from J, with 9 bases between. Germline CDR1 and CDR2: MNHEY and SMNVEV (reference sequence). CDR3 size: 16 residues. CDR3 protein: CASSLYSPSGANVLTF. The DNA of the CDR3 is TGTGCCAGCAGTTTGTACAGCCCCTCTGGGGCCAACGTCCTGACTTTC. Full variable domain (rest looked up from reference TRBV27 and TRBJ2-6): EAQVTQNPRYLITVTGKKLTVTCSQNMNHEYMSWYRQDPGLGLRQIYYSMNVEVTDKGDVPEGYKVSRKEKRNFPLILESPSPNQTSLYFCASSLYSPSGANVLTFGAGSRLTVL.

This clonotype was observed a few times. This CDR3 is CSARGKNRLQAFF. CDR3 in DNA: TGCAGTGCTAGAGGTAAGAACCGGCTGCAAGCTTTCTTT. The rearrangement uses TRBV20-1 and TRBJ1-1; D is ambiguous. V was pared by 1 base and J by 9 bases, with 15 bases between. CDR1 is DFQATT, CDR2 SNEGSKA, per germline (reference sequence). This CDR3 has 13 residues.

V and J are TRBV7-6 and TRBJ2-1; 14 bases agree with TRBD2. Germline values: CDR1 SGHVS, CDR2 FNYEAQ. This CDR3 has 15 amino acids. J lost 6 bases, V lost 5 bases, and 3 bases had no gene match. The CDR3 sequence: CASSMGLAGANEQFF. The CDR3 DNA sequence: TGTGCCAGCAGCATGGGACTAGCGGGGGCCAATGAGCAGTTCTTC.

This clonotype occurred many times. This chain uses TRBV27 with TRBJ1-1; D call uncertain. Deletions cut 2 bases from V and 6 bases from J, with 13 bases between. The CDR3 sequence is 14 residues long. The germline gives CDR1 MNHEY, CDR2 SMNVEV (reference sequence). Here the CDR3 reads CASSLGGPGAEAFF. CDR3 DNA sequence: TGTGCCAGCAGTTTAGGTGGACCTGGGGCTGAAGCTTTCTTT.

This clonotype turned up a few times. This chain joins TRBV3-1 and TRBJ1-2; the D is unclear. Trimming shortened V by 3 bases and J by 5 bases, and 13 bases separated the two germline ends. The germline V gene encodes CDR1 LGHDT and CDR2 YNNKEL (reference sequence). This CDR3 is built from 14 residues. For the CDR3, the DNA is TGTGCCAGCAGCCAGAAACCATGGGGATATGGCTACACCTTC. It specifies CASSQKPWGYGYTF.

The chain employs TRBV19 and TRBJ1-5; the match to TRBD1 covers 8 bases. V dropped 1 base and J dropped 7; count of bases not matched to a gene: 9. This CDR3 is 16 amino acids long. Germline V gives CDR1 LNHDA, CDR2 SQIVND (reference sequence). The CDR3 region has the DNA TGTGCCAGTAGTATAGGAGCAGGGGGCAGACGACAGCCCCAGCATTTT. The encoded protein is CASSIGAGGRRQPQHF.

This clonotype appeared a few times. This chain's CDR3 is CASSPTNEKLFF. Here the CDR3 DNA reads TGCGCCAGCAGTCCAACTAATGAAAAACTGTTTTTT. This chain links TRBV4-1 with TRBJ1-4, with D uncertain. The V end lost 6 bases, the J end lost 0 bases, and 2 bases lay between the germline ends. The CDR3 spans 12 residues. Germline assignment: CDR1 MGHRA and CDR2 YSYEKL.

The V and J genes are TRBV7-9 and TRBJ1-2; D is ambiguous. CDR3 size: 17 residues. The V and J ends lost 1 base and 3 bases respectively, with 18 bases between them. Germline V gene lookup returns CDR1 SEHNR and CDR2 FQNEAQ (reference sequence). Written as DNA, the CDR3 is TGTGCCAGCAGCTTAGGGGTATCCGGGGAGGAGGACTATGGCTACACCTTC. This translates into CASSLGVSGEEDYGYTF.

The chain is built from TRBV5-5 and TRBJ2-7, with 7 bases lining up with TRBD2. This CDR3 has 14 amino acids. V was clipped by 5 bases and J by 0 bases; unmatched bases: 5. CDR1 and CDR2 (germline): SGHKS, YYEKEE (reference sequence). CDR3: CASRNPGGSYEQYF. The CDR3 DNA follows: TGTGCCAGCAGAAATCCGGGGGGCTCCTACGAGCAGTACTTC.

This clonotype showed up many times. The genes are TRBV11-2 and TRBJ1-1; D is unresolved. V was pared by 5 bases and J by 4 bases, with 14 bases between. Looked up from germline, CDR1 is SGHAT and CDR2 is FQNNGV. The CDR3 runs to 14 residues. CDR3 DNA sequence: TGTGCCAGCAGCCCCATAATAGACCCCACTGAAGCTTTCTTT. This translates into CASSPIIDPTEAFF.

This clonotype was recorded at least ten times. J is TRBJ1-1 and V is TRBV7-9; a possible D gene is TRBD1 (6 bases). The germline gives CDR1 SEHNR, CDR2 FQNEAQ (reference sequence). The CDR3 extends over 16 amino acids. The V and J ends lost 5 bases and 2 bases respectively, with 18 bases between them. The CDR3 DNA is TGTGCCAGCAGCCCCGGGATATGGACAGCTAACACTGAAGCTTTCTTT. Translating gives CASSPGIWTANTEAFF.

This clonotype appeared a few times. V is TRBV20-1 and J is TRBJ1-4; D unresolved. Trimming took off 2 bases at V and 6 bases at J, with 10 bases between the two ends. The CDR3 sequence is 13 residues long. Per the germline V gene, CDR1 is DFQATT and CDR2 is SNEGSKA (reference sequence). DNA for the CDR3: TGCAGTGCTAGACGGGCGGTCCATGAAAAACTGTTTTTT. Its translation is CSARRAVHEKLFF.

V and J are TRBV7-6 and TRBJ1-4; D not resolved. CDR1 is SGHVS, CDR2 FNYEAQ, per germline. V was pared by 4 bases and J by 4 bases, with 13 bases between. The CDR3 is 15 residues long. The CDR3 DNA is TGTGCCAGCAGCTGGGGTGGCGGCATTAATGAAAAACTGTTTTTT. This translates into CASSWGGGINEKLFF.

This clonotype was seen a few times. The chain has TRBV24-1 and TRBJ2-1, with TRBD1 matching over 8 bases. This CDR3 has 13 residues. The germline V gene encodes CDR1 KGHDR and CDR2 SFDVKD. Losses at the gene ends were 9 bases for V and 7 bases for J; bases not matched to a gene: 7. CDR3 sequence reads: CATADRGGNEQFF. In DNA form, the CDR3 reads TGTGCCACCGCCGACAGGGGCGGTAATGAGCAGTTCTTC.

This rearrangement joins TRBV11-2 to TRBJ2-1; the D is unclear. The CDR3 length is 16 residues. V was trimmed by 5 bases and J by 2 bases, leaving 16 bases between them. Germline assignment: CDR1 SGHAT and CDR2 FQNNGV. The CDR3 here is CASSILLGPPYNEQFF. The DNA for the CDR3 is TGTGCCAGCAGCATACTCCTAGGGCCGCCCTACAATGAGCAGTTCTTC.

This clonotype was detected only a few times. The J gene is TRBJ2-5, the V gene TRBV20-1, with TRBD1 matching 7 bases. The CDR3 totals 13 residues. CDR1 and CDR2 (germline): DFQATT, SNEGSKA (reference sequence). V trimming: 8 bases; J trimming: 4 bases; junction bases outside the gene matches: 10. CDR3 in DNA: TGCAGTCAGTCAGACAGGGCAGCAGAGACCCAGTACTTC. This translates into CSQSDRAAETQYF.

In this sample, this clonotype turned up many times. V is TRBV15 and J is TRBJ2-1, with 9 positions matching TRBD1. CDR1 LNHNV and CDR2 YYDKDF come from the germline V gene (reference sequence). This CDR3 comprises 16 residues. Trimming cost V 5 bases and J 10 bases; bases outside gene matches: 15. The CDR3 DNA follows: TGTGCCACCAGCGGACCGGGACAGGGATGGGTCGGAGAGCAGTTCTTC. Translated: CATSGPGQGWVGEQFF.

This clonotype has more than one count but fewer than ten. The V gene is TRBV10-3, the J gene TRBJ2-1; perhaps D is TRBD1 or TRBD2 (5 bases each). Germline assignment: CDR1 ENHRY and CDR2 SYGVKD. CDR3 length equals 14 residues. Trimming took off 6 bases at V and 9 bases at J, with 18 bases between the two ends. The CDR3 coding sequence is TGTGCCATCAGCGCCCGTTCTAGGGACGGTGAGCAGTTCTTC. Encoded protein: CAISARSRDGEQFF.

This clonotype has only a few counts. This chain links TRBV4-2 with TRBJ1-2; possibly TRBD1 for D (5 bases). Germline assignment: CDR1 LGHNA and CDR2 YNFKEQ. Trimming took off 0 bases at V and 5 bases at J, with 22 bases between the two ends. The CDR3 is 18 residues long. Written as DNA, the CDR3 is TGTGCCAGCAGCCAAGATATCGTGGGCGGAGGGGTATTGTATGGCTACACCTTC. Its protein is CASSQDIVGGGVLYGYTF.

This clonotype was seen a handful of times. The rearrangement links TRBV19 to TRBJ1-1; no clear D. Looked up from germline, CDR1 is LNHDA and CDR2 is SQIVND (reference sequence). This CDR3 has 12 residues. Trimming took off 7 bases at V and 1 base at J, with 7 bases between the two ends. The CDR3 DNA reads TGTGCCAGTAAATGGGGGAACACTGAAGCTTTCTTT. It specifies CASKWGNTEAFF.

This clonotype was picked up many times. The chain couples TRBV5-1 to TRBJ2-3, with D unclear. The V end lost 0 bases, the J end lost 5 bases, and 10 bases lay between the germline ends. Looked up from germline, CDR1 is SGHRS and CDR2 is YFSETQ. This CDR3 has 14 residues. The CDR3 here is CASSLEGSGDTQYF. CDR3 in DNA: TGCGCCAGCAGCTTGGAGGGCTCGGGAGATACGCAGTATTTT.

This clonotype was counted a single time. This chain connects TRBV24-1 to TRBJ2-5; a weak D match, TRBD2 (5 bases). Trimming cost V 4 bases and J 5 bases, with 13 bases left between them. The CDR3 has 14 residues. Germline CDR1 reads KGHDR; CDR2 reads SFDVKD. The CDR3 DNA reads TGTGCCACCAGTGAGTCCGGGATATGGGAGACCCAGTACTTC. Its protein is CATSESGIWETQYF.

J is TRBJ2-2 and V is TRBV10-3, with D hard to call. Trimming pared 0 bases from V and 5 bases from J, leaving 7 bases between. This CDR3 comprises 14 residues. The V gene's germline CDR1 is ENHRY and CDR2 SYGVKD. CDR3 in amino acids: CAISESARTGELFF. For the CDR3, the DNA is TGTGCCATCAGTGAGTCGGCCAGAACCGGGGAGCTGTTTTTT.